This TCR beta chain was identified in a study of shared clonotypes between healthy human individuals. General study points: In the sorted subsets, rarefaction showed sequencing was incomplete despite large depth. Of the naive CD4 clonotypes, about 5.4% were shared across several donors. Larger estimated richness was generally seen in naive subsets than in memory subsets.

Roughly 27,000 T cell genomes, or 200 ng DNA, went into the sorted-subset replicate PCRs. The data were produced by immunoSEQ multiplex PCR, yet TCRdb's version contains in-frame clones alone and is incomplete. The sample lists about a million clones, 60% to 85% occurring once. V lost 0 bases and J 7 bases, leaving 18 bases between the germline ends. This CDR3 spans 15 amino acids. Looked up from germline, CDR1 is GTSNPN and CDR2 is SVGIG (reference sequence). In the case of this clone: Its antigen is as yet unknown.

Sequencing used memory CD4+ T cells sorted from blood. Sample subset: CD45RA-negative fraction. This chain joins TRBV30 and TRBJ1-2; weak D call: TRBD1 (6 bases). The sequence came from a man younger than 30 in good health. The CDR3 spells CAWSVRSVRGGGYTF. The CDR3, as DNA: TGTGCCTGGAGTGTAAGGTCCGTGAGAGGGGGTGGCTACACCTTC.